This T cell receptor beta chain was identified during a study of cytomegalovirus exposure and HLA in healthy donors (dated by TCRdb to the late 2010s). A note on the overall study: According to an earlier analysis of a few hundred of the donors, some 180 million T cells yielded over 90 million unique TCR beta sequences and approximately 280 Gb of sequence data. Among the roughly 410 genotyped donors, around 81% belonged to the genetic ancestry cluster associated with self-reported Caucasian donors. Typing coverage differed by locus: A, B, C, DRB1 and DQB1 were typed in about 620-640 donors, DQA1 in roughly 500, DPA1 in some 610, and DPB1 in around 490. About 300 gigabases of sequencing data and approximately 84 million unique TCR sequences were included in an early release covering around 600 HLA-typed donors. High-throughput TCR immunosequencing, statistical association of individual TCRs with disease status, and machine learning were combined to predict cytomegalovirus infection status. A later genetic analysis took genome-wide SNP genotypes for 398 of the 666 donors and used that subset as a discovery cohort. In addition to the first cohort of approximately 650 subjects, a separate validation cohort of some 120 different subjects was used. Donor age, sex, ethnicity and CMV serostatus were collected together with the repertoire data. Several DR-DQ haplotypes were handled as single units for association and clustering because linkage in the cohort was strong. On average, roughly 250,000 unique TCR beta nucleotide sequences were sequenced per donor among several hundred genotyped donors of the cohort, with approximately 18% of those sequences being non-productive. HLA typing covered class I and class II loci at four-digit resolution. A later analysis re-examined previously published TCR beta repertoires from just over 650 donors and added high-resolution HLA genotyping to investigate patterns of TCR occurrence. The study used immunosequencing to profile the T cell repertoires of under 700 subjects and linked those repertoires to cytomegalovirus serostatus. All discovery cohort repertoires had been generated using a single sequencing platform. The later analysis used no new phenotypic data to find candidate immune exposures, relying instead on TCR beta sequences and their occurrence across donors. An earlier analysis of 587 of the donors applied high-throughput TCR beta sequencing to assess whether each TCR beta V gene segment acted as functional or pseudogenic. The aim of the study was to test whether cataloging public T cell receptors could identify signatures of past pathogen exposure. Study-level results and caveats: This cohort had only TCR beta chains sequenced, and the lack of alpha or paired-chain data limited which features could be detected. According to a later genetic analysis, donors in an Asian-associated ancestry cluster had fewer N-insertions in productive TCRs than the roughly 700-donor mean. A cluster of highly shared sequence variants was judged likely to represent a technical artifact of the sequencing pipeline. CMV serostatus was the only immune exposure information available for the cohort. A total of 150 to 200 TCR beta chains were listed by the study as associated with cytomegalovirus. In a later analysis, HLA-associated TCR beta chains showed more clonal expansion and lower generation probabilities than non-associated chains that were equally common. Most CMV-associated TCR beta chains appeared to be HLA-restricted in a later analysis, and the HLA associations seemed to be driven largely by CMV exposure. The classifier was reported to diagnose cytomegalovirus status with high specificity and sensitivity in both the original and validation cohorts. In a later analysis, the rate of TCR association differed among HLA loci, with DRB1 alleles having the most associated TCRs and HLA-C alleles having the fewest. Strong co-occurrence of HLA alleles, especially DR and DQ, made assigning TCR associations to individual alleles difficult. According to a later analysis, parvovirus B19, influenza, CMV and Epstein-Barr virus appeared linked to several top co-occurrence clusters. V-gene and J-gene trimming of TCR beta chains was associated with a missense DCLRE1C variant in a later genetic analysis, and the association was replicated in an independent cohort. Presence/absence analyses assumed roughly uniform sequencing depth across donors, an assumption that may not hold. According to the authors, the approach could potentially be generalized to other disease states and immunological phenotypes. A further reported finding was that TCR beta sequences accurately predicted the HLA-A and HLA-B alleles for most subjects in the first cohort. In vitro tests confirmed that a few of the cytomegalovirus-associated TCR beta chains recognize cytomegalovirus antigens. HLA typing was unavailable for some donors at each locus, so association tests used only the typed subset. Because counts were too low, seventeen rarely observed V segments, including chromosome 9 orphons, were excluded from the earlier analysis of fewer than 650 of the donors. Across donors, most TCR sequences were observed very rarely, whereas some public TCRs were present in many individuals. Some IMGT-functional V segments, including TRBV6-2 and TRBV6-3, could not be told apart with the 87-base-pair reads, so those segments were excluded. Broadly in line with IMGT annotations, most TCR beta V segments showed up in productive rearrangements about 87% or about 30% of the time in an earlier analysis of approximately 600 of the donors. Linkage disequilibrium might explain the correlated functional status among segregating V segments, but an unknown experimental factor could not be ruled out. A later analysis associated about 17,000 TCR beta sequences with specific HLA alleles at a false discovery rate of 0.05.

The library was produced with the immunoSEQ multiplex PCR assay. A mixture of 60 forward primers for TCR Vbeta segments and 13 reverse primers for TCR Jbeta segments was used in the multiplex PCR. The CDR3 region of rearranged TCR beta genes was amplified from genomic DNA by a multiplex PCR assay. The amplified TCR beta libraries were sequenced on the Illumina HiSeq System as 87-base-pair reads. The paper's processing steps were these. A later analysis counted about 76 million unique TCR beta chains across the 650 to 800 repertoires, and some 11 million of these chains were shared by at least two donors. Raw reads were error-corrected and collapsed into unique sequences by a nearest-neighbor algorithm in which closely related sequences were merged to remove PCR and sequencing errors. Alignment of CDR3 sequences to IMGT reference sequences was used to assign V, D and J gene segments. For a sequence to be retained, a match of at least six nucleotides to both a V gene segment and a J gene segment was required. Rearrangements were classified as productive when the CDR3 lacked stop codons and remained in frame with V and J, and all other rearrangements were classified as non-productive. CDR3 was defined by IMGT convention, running from the second conserved V-encoded cysteine to the conserved J-encoded phenylalanine. Sequences without an unambiguous match to a single V gene segment were excluded from the earlier analysis of over 500 of the donors. In an earlier analysis of several hundred of the donors, V segments were called functional above 56.7% productive rearrangements and were called segregating when the between-donor standard deviation exceeded 5%. A statistical classification framework was built to diagnose cytomegalovirus status from the catalog of TCR beta chain sequences. V and J gene assignment, in a later analysis, came from comparing TCR nucleotide sequences with IMGT/GENE-DB human TR gene sequences. In a later analysis, CDR3 sequences and most-parsimonious VDJ recombination scenarios were assigned using the TCRdist pipeline. In a later analysis, each TCR beta chain was defined by its CDR3 amino acid sequence together with its V-gene family, and reads without a unique V-gene family were excluded. As a way to deal with suspected cross-contamination and a sequencing artifact, a later analysis dropped 450 to 600 nucleotide sequences that were highly shared and had low generation probability. In a later analysis, a clonal expansion index was calculated for each public chain from normalized within-repertoire ranks of inferred template counts. A later analysis computed generation probabilities with a VDJ recombination model fitted to out-of-frame rearrangements, and checked the results against IGoR. In a later analysis, TCR-TCR, TCR-HLA and TCR-CMV co-occurrence was scored with hypergeometric tests, and a repertoire-size bias correction was applied to TCR pairs. In a later analysis, false discovery rates were estimated by permuting HLA or CMV assignments 20 times. A later analysis grouped co-occurring TCRs with DBSCAN, adding TCRdist sequence similarity when clustering within HLA-allele-positive subsets. Repertoires with fewer than 30,000 or more than 120,000 public chains, plus five repertoires with anomalous nucleotide sharing, were excluded from co-occurrence clustering. The immuneACCESS repertoire file appears here via TCRdb, limited to in-frame rearrangements. These files lack a portion of the clones; in checked studies, under half of the deficit traces to unresolved V genes, and the cause of the others is not known. V and J calls and clone size follow that table, whereas D and trimming were derived from the DNA. This sample lists approximately 170,000 clones; more than 65% were detected once. The leading ten clones occupy 2.5% to 3% of the sample.

From its cysteine to its phenylalanine, the CDR3 spans 20 amino acids. Just CDR3 DNA is preserved here, 60 bases in frame from base 1. Germline trimming amounts to 4 bases on V and 1 base on J, with 11 as the count of junction bases outside the gene matches. From the germline V gene, CDR1 is SNHLY and CDR2 is FYNNEI. As regards this clone: The clone's antigen remains unknown. It has no much larger one-base neighbor in the sample; base qualities were not kept.

The cohort was made up of 650 to 700 healthy bone marrow donors. All cohort members were sampled while nominally healthy, although unrecorded immune exposures were likely present. The donor tested CMV seropositive, placing the donor among the roughly 300 seropositive members of the cohort. Each donor provided a peripheral blood sample, and peripheral blood mononuclear cells were used for TCR beta sequencing. Genomic DNA extraction from the blood cell samples was performed with the Qiagen DNeasy Blood Extraction Kit. Sequencing used PBMCs. The chain employs TRBV2 and TRBJ2-2; 14 of the junction bases match TRBD2. The TCR was taken from a woman between 35 and 50 years old in good health and CMV-seropositive. The CDR3 reads as follows: CASSGPGTSGRGWNTGELFF. The DNA sequence is given as TGTGCCAGCAGTGGTCCCGGGACTAGCGGGAGAGGGTGGAACACCGGGGAGCTGTTTTTT.